Sequencing of this T cell receptor (beta chain) was carried out in a study of cytomegalovirus exposure and HLA in healthy donors. Overall study results and limits: Most observed TCR sequences were rare, whereas some public TCRs were detected in many donors. A later analysis revealed that TCR association rates differed between HLA loci, peaking at DRB1 and bottoming out at HLA-C. At a 0.05 false discovery rate, a later analysis found 18,000 or so TCR beta sequences to be associated with HLA alleles.

About this clone: As yet, its antigen is unknown.

V was pared by 3 bases and J by 5 bases, with 16 bases between. The CDR3 is 15 residues long. Germline V gene sequence: CDR1 MGHRA, CDR2 YSYEKL. PCR involved 60 Vbeta and 13 Jbeta primers. Per the original data handling: An analysis that came later counted some 85 million unique TCR beta chains, around 12 million shared. Profiling relied on immunoSEQ multiplex PCR, and the TCRdb table lists in-frame clones only, not all of them. The V and J calls and clone size are taken from that table; D and trimming were inferred from the DNA. The table counts 65,000 to 95,000 clones; about 4.6% lies in the top ten.

The genes are TRBV4-1 and TRBJ2-5, with a possible D match to TRBD2 (6 bases). This receptor was taken from a man between 25 and 39 years old in good health and CMV-seronegative. Sequenced material: PBMCs. The CDR3 sequence is CASSQTVGGRETQYF. The CDR3 DNA sequence: TGCGCCAGCAGCCAGACGGTGGGGGGAAGGGAGACCCAGTACTTC.